These 18 T cell receptor beta chains were all obtained from the same sample, sequenced in a study of cytomegalovirus exposure and HLA in healthy donors. Vbeta (60) and Jbeta (13) primers were used in the PCR. The table came from immunoSEQ multiplex PCR; TCRdb's copy has only in-frame clones and leaves some out. The profile shows 150,000 to 200,000 clones, around 80% of them singletons. The sample consisted of PBMCs. The source is a girl aged 2-10 years in good health and CMV-seropositive.

This clone was seen once. This chain links TRBV14 with TRBJ1-1; perhaps TRBD1 as D (5 bases). Germline V CDR1 and CDR2: SGHDN, FVKESK. The length of the CDR3 is 16 residues. The germline V and J ends were trimmed by 1 base and 1 base, with 13 bases remaining between them. The CDR3 loop reads CASSQALSTANTEAFF. DNA of the CDR3: TGTGCCAGCAGCCAAGCCCTCTCGACAGCGAACACTGAAGCTTTCTTT.

J is TRBJ2-7 and V is TRBV30, with 7 bases matching TRBD2. The CDR3 consists of 15 residues. V lost 1 base to trimming and J lost 5 bases; unmatched junction nucleotides: 11. Per the germline V gene, CDR1 is GTSNPN and CDR2 is SVGIG (reference sequence). The CDR3 region has the DNA TGTGCCTGGAGTGAATCGAGGGAGGGCCCGGACGAGCAGTACTTC. This codes for CAWSESREGPDEQYF.

The chain has TRBV7-2 and TRBJ1-2; 11 positions agree with TRBD1. This CDR3 is 15 amino acids long. With V trimmed by 2 bases and J by 2 bases, 1 base remained unmatched. CDR1 SGHTA and CDR2 FQGNSA come from the germline V gene. CDR3 nucleotides: TGTGCCAGCAGCTTAAGGACAGGGGGCAACTATGGCTACACCTTC. Amino acids: CASSLRTGGNYGYTF.

The chain joins TRBV30 to TRBJ2-7, with D tentatively TRBD1 (6 bases). The CDR3 runs to 12 residues. Trimming left V 5 bases short and J 9 bases short, with 17 bases between. The germline V gene encodes CDR1 GTSNPN and CDR2 SVGIG (reference sequence). This CDR3 reads CAWLGTGISQYF. Here the CDR3 DNA reads TGTGCCTGGCTGGGAACAGGGATTTCGCAGTACTTC.

This chain uses TRBV4-1 with TRBJ2-7; 11 bases agree with TRBD2. The junction had 8 bases not matched to a gene; V was cut back by 1 base and J by 3 bases. Germline V gives CDR1 MGHRA, CDR2 YSYEKL. The CDR3 totals 17 residues. The CDR3 nucleotides read TGCGCCAGCAGCCAAGTTCTCTTGACTAGCGGGAACTACGAGCAGTACTTC. Protein product: CASSQVLLTSGNYEQYF.

This clone was recorded only once. V gene TRBV10-3 combines with J gene TRBJ1-2, with 7 bases aligning to TRBD1. The CDR3 loop spans 17 amino acids. The germline V gene encodes CDR1 ENHRY and CDR2 SYGVKD. The junction had 15 bases not matched to a gene; V was cut back by 0 bases and J by 8 bases. The CDR3 is CAISESQDRDLREGYTF. CDR3 nucleotide sequence: TGTGCCATCAGTGAGTCCCAAGACAGGGACTTAAGGGAGGGCTACACCTTC.

This clone has only one observation. The chain employs TRBV9 and TRBJ1-2; TRBD1 aligns across 7 bases. With 2 bases clipped from V and 1 base from J, the junction kept 11 bases outside the gene matches. This CDR3 is 17 amino acids long. Per germline, CDR1 SGDLS and CDR2 YYNGEE. The CDR3 protein is CASSVQPGTAYNYGYTF. In nucleotides, the CDR3 is TGTGCCAGCAGCGTCCAGCCCGGGACAGCTTATAACTATGGCTACACCTTC.

The chain combines TRBV28 with TRBJ1-1; D not resolved. Germline assignment: CDR1 MDHEN and CDR2 SYDVKM. CDR3 length: 13 residues. With 2 bases removed from V and 0 bases from J, the gap between germline ends came to 4 bases. CDR3 nucleotide sequence: TGTGCCAGCAGTTTAGCGCTGAACACTGAAGCTTTCTTT. Protein product: CASSLALNTEAFF.

This sequence joins TRBV4-2 and TRBJ1-2; possible D gene TRBD1, 5 bases. Per the germline V gene, CDR1 is LGHNA and CDR2 is YNFKEQ. Trimming removed 1 base from V and 4 bases from J, with 16 bases in between. The CDR3 extends over 16 amino acids. As DNA, the CDR3 is TGTGCCAGCAGCCAAGCAGACGACAGCCCGCTCTATGGCTACACCTTC. This gives the protein CASSQADDSPLYGYTF.

The count of this clone is one. The chain combines TRBV5-1 with TRBJ1-2; 11 nucleotides match TRBD1. V trimming: 0 bases; J trimming: 6 bases; junction bases outside the gene matches: 7. The CDR3 has 16 residues. The germline CDR1 and CDR2 sequences are SGHRS and YFSETQ. The DNA of the CDR3 is TGCGCCAGCAGCTTGGTGGCCTCGGACAGGGGGCATGGCTACACCTTC. Translated, it gives CASSLVASDRGHGYTF.

This chain links TRBV28 with TRBJ2-1; TRBD1 aligns across 9 bases. With 2 bases clipped from V and 1 base from J, the junction kept 3 bases outside the gene matches. This CDR3 is 16 amino acids long. From germline, CDR1 is MDHEN and CDR2 SYDVKM. Here the CDR3 reads CASSLSGTGSYNEQFF. As DNA, the CDR3 is TGTGCCAGCAGTTTAAGTGGGACAGGGTCCTACAATGAGCAGTTCTTC.

This rearrangement joins TRBV19 to TRBJ2-7; TRBD2 might be the D (5 bases). The CDR3 loop spans 13 amino acids. The germline CDR1 and CDR2 sequences are LNHDA and SQIVND (reference sequence). V was cut by 5 bases and J by 5 bases, with 13 bases left in between. Here the CDR3 DNA reads TGTGCCAGTAGTCCGCGGGCCGTCCACGAGCAGTACTTC. Translating gives CASSPRAVHEQYF.

The J gene is TRBJ2-3, the V gene TRBV4-1, with 8 bases matching TRBD2. The CDR3 has 17 residues. Germline CDR1 is MGHRA and CDR2 is YSYEKL. J was trimmed by 3 bases and V by 3 bases; bases with no gene match: 11. CDR3 in DNA: TGCGCCAGCAGCCAGGGACCTCTCAGCGGGGGTACAGATACGCAGTATTTT. Residues: CASSQGPLSGGTDTQYF.

The V gene is TRBV6-1, the J gene TRBJ1-5; D perhaps matches TRBD1 (5 bases). The CDR3 contains 14 residues. V dropped 1 base and J dropped 4 bases, with 8 bases sitting between them. Germline CDR1 MNHNS, CDR2 SASEGT. CDR3 region: CASSEGGGNQPQHF. The CDR3 nucleotides are TGTGCCAGCAGTGAAGGGGGGGGAAATCAGCCCCAGCATTTT.

The chain couples TRBV6-5 to TRBJ1-1; maybe TRBD1 (5 bases). Trimming cost V 0 bases and J 0 bases, with 8 bases left between them. Germline V CDR1 and CDR2: MNHEY, SVGAGI. The CDR3 covers 15 residues. CDR3 amino acids: CASSYSNRMNTEAFF. Written as DNA, the CDR3 is TGTGCCAGCAGTTACTCGAACAGGATGAACACTGAAGCTTTCTTT.

This clone was seen once. V gene TRBV5-1 combines with J gene TRBJ2-1, with D maybe TRBD2 (6 bases). With 5 bases removed from V and 4 bases from J, the gap between germline ends came to 7 bases. Per the germline V gene, CDR1 is SGHRS and CDR2 is YFSETQ. The CDR3 extends over 12 amino acids. The CDR3 coding sequence is TGCGCCAGCAGGGAGGGTTACAATGAGCAGTTCTTC. Amino acid sequence: CASREGYNEQFF.

This clone occurred a few times. The rearrangement links TRBV27 to TRBJ1-4, with 7 bases fitting TRBD1. The CDR3 covers 15 residues. Trimming took 6 bases from V and 4 from J; bases not matched to a gene: 8. Germline CDR1 is MNHEY and CDR2 is SMNVEV (reference sequence). The CDR3 loop is CASRIYRQGNEKLFF. CDR3 nucleotides: TGTGCCAGCAGGATATACCGACAGGGTAATGAAAAACTGTTTTTT.

The chain employs TRBV13 and TRBJ2-2; D is possibly TRBD2 (6 bases). The CDR3 length is 14 residues. The V and J ends lost 0 bases and 6 bases respectively, with 8 bases between them. Germline CDR1 reads PRHDT; CDR2 reads FYEKMQ (reference sequence). CDR3 in DNA: TGTGCCAGCAGCTTAGGACTAGCCTCCGGGGAGCTGTTTTTT. It encodes CASSLGLASGELFF. The variable domain in full, with the rest retrieved from reference TRBV13 and TRBJ2-2, is AAGVIQSPRHLIKEKRETATLKCYPIPRHDTVYWYQQGPGQDPQFLISFYEKMQSDKGSIPDRFSAQQFSDYHSELNMSSLELGDSALYFCASSLGLASGELFFGEGSRLTVL.